The T cell receptor beta chain under discussion was sequenced for a study of cytomegalovirus exposure and HLA in healthy donors. Remarks on this clone: No antigen is known for it.

13 Jbeta primers and 60 Vbeta primers were used for the PCR. Libraries were prepared by immunoSEQ multiplex PCR; TCRdb keeps only in-frame clonotypes and omits some of them. The sample yields 200,000 to 300,000 clones, about 80% seen once. Trimming removed 5 bases from V and 3 bases from J; junction bases left unmatched: 7. Germline-derived CDR1 and CDR2 are SGHAT and FQNNGV. The CDR3 runs 17 residues. Study-level points and caveats: Links to common viral pathogens appeared, in a later analysis, for several of the most significant clusters. Associated with cytomegalovirus, according to the listing, were 150 to 200 TCR beta chains. Later analysis associated a missense DCLRE1C variant with TCR beta V- and J-gene trimming.

This TCR came from a woman between 40 and 50 years old in good health and CMV-seropositive. This chain connects TRBV11-2 to TRBJ2-3; 14 nucleotides match TRBD2. Source material: PBMCs. The DNA for the CDR3 is TGTGCCAGCAGCCCGGGACTAGCGGGAGAGGGGACAGATACGCAGTATTTT. The encoded protein is CASSPGLAGEGTDTQYF.